This record concerns one T cell receptor beta chain sequence. Its target is not known. The assay was immunoSEQ multiplex PCR, and TCRdb's table has in-frame clones only and misses some. The table includes some 130,000 clones, around nine tenths detected once. This entry comes from a study of T cell responses to AZD1222 COVID-19 vaccine. Study details: Pooled in the analysis were second doses at about 4 or about 12 weeks.

V was trimmed by 4 bases and J by 2 bases, leaving 15 bases between them. CDR1 and CDR2 from the germline V gene are SGHRS and YFSETQ. The CDR3 length is 15 residues. General study results and limits: White British ancestry dominated among donors, who included more females, and clonal diversity was possibly underestimated. Close to half of spike-specific TCRs reportedly recognize unmutated variant regions.

The material was peripheral blood, obtained on day 0 of AZD1222 vaccination. V gene TRBV5-1 combines with J gene TRBJ1-2, with D maybe TRBD1 (6 bases). This clonotype was obtained from an adult in good health. The DNA of the CDR3 is TGCGCCAGCAGCCCGATACAGGGTTTAAACTATGGCTACACCTTC. It specifies CASSPIQGLNYGYTF. Combining the CDR3 with reference TRBV5-1 and TRBJ1-2 gives the whole variable domain KAGVTQTPRYLIKTRGQQVTLSCSPISGHRSVSWYQQTPGQGLQFLFEYFSETQRNKGNFPGRFSGRQFSNSRSEMNVSTLELGDSALYLCASSPIQGLNYGYTFGSGTRLTVV.